The 22 T cell receptor beta chains below all came from one sample that was sequenced in a study of early T cells in non-severe SARS-CoV-2 infection. TCRdb processed the 5' RACE reads anew with MiXCR; each CDR3 protein has one entry. The data show around 40,000 distinct CDR3 sequences, approximately 6.1% seen once. Sequenced input: whole blood. The origin of the receptors is an adult who was a healthcare worker with PCR-confirmed SARS-CoV-2 infection or an uninfected control (not recorded which).

This clonotype showed up many times. The chain links TRBV19 to TRBJ2-3; 12 bases agree with TRBD1. Germline-derived CDR1 and CDR2 are LNHDA and SQIVND (reference sequence). V was clipped by 5 bases and J by 4 bases; unmatched bases: 7. This CDR3 comprises 16 residues. For the CDR3, the DNA is TGTGCCAGTAGTGGGACCGGGACAGGGGGCGCAGATACGCAGTATTTT. Its protein product is CASSGTGTGGADTQYF.

This chain joins TRBV6-2 or TRBV6-3 and TRBJ1-5, with 9 bases lining up with TRBD1. The J segment lost 5 bases and the V segment lost 7 bases, leaving 9 bases of the junction unmatched. The CDR3 has 15 amino acids. Germline V CDR1 and CDR2: MNHEY, SVGEGT. CDR3 region: CASTTGGTGHQPQHF. The CDR3 DNA sequence: TGTGCCAGCACCACCGGTGGGACAGGGCATCAGCCCCAGCATTTT.

This clonotype was counted only a few times. V gene TRBV12-3 or TRBV12-4 combines with J gene TRBJ2-3; 8 bases match TRBD2. V lost 2 bases and J lost 6; bases outside the gene matches: 4. The CDR3 contains 14 residues. The CDR3 sequence is CASSLTRGGDTQYF. CDR3 DNA sequence: TGTGCCAGCAGTTTAACCCGGGGGGGGGATACGCAGTATTTT.

This clonotype was counted ten times or more. The V call is TRBV6-2 or TRBV6-3, the J call TRBJ2-7; 8 nucleotides agree with TRBD2. V lost 6 bases, J lost 2 bases, and 9 bases stayed unmatched. From germline, CDR1 is MNHEY and CDR2 SVGEGT. CDR3 size: 15 residues. CDR3 loop: CASSPTGTRTYEQYF. CDR3 nucleotides: TGTGCCAGCAGCCCTACCGGGACTAGGACCTACGAGCAGTACTTC.

Ten or more counts support this clonotype. This rearrangement joins TRBV7-6 to TRBJ1-1; tentative D call: TRBD1 (5 bases). Germline CDR1 and CDR2: SGHVS and FNYEAQ. V lost 0 bases and J 8 bases, leaving 10 bases between the germline ends. The CDR3 consists of 13 residues. The CDR3 sequence: CASSLAPGAEAFF. The CDR3 DNA sequence: TGTGCCAGCAGCTTAGCCCCCGGGGCGGAAGCTTTCTTT.

In its sample, this clonotype was seen many times. This rearrangement joins TRBV12-3 or TRBV12-4 to TRBJ1-3; D remains ambiguous. V was pared by 6 bases and J by 0 bases, with 18 bases between. The CDR3 spans 17 residues. The CDR3 spells CASSLRATQISGNTIYF. The CDR3, as DNA: TGTGCCAGCAGCCTCCGGGCCACGCAAATCTCTGGAAACACCATATATTTT.

This clonotype came up many times. V is TRBV12-3 or TRBV12-4 and J is TRBJ1-5; D is perhaps TRBD1 (5 bases). This CDR3 region has 17 residues. The ends were cut back, 6 bases at V and 0 bases at J, with 18 bases in the middle. The CDR3 loop is CASSLGGGVSSNQPQHF. CDR3 DNA sequence: TGTGCCAGCAGCCTGGGGGGGGGAGTAAGTAGCAATCAGCCCCAGCATTTT.

Comment on this clonotype: A read error is possible here, since a much larger clone lies one base away. The chain joins TRBV11-2 to TRBJ1-1; D is ambiguous. The CDR3 spans 17 residues. Germline V gene lookup returns CDR1 SGHAT and CDR2 FQNNGV. The CDR3 DNA reads TGTGCCAGCAGCTTAGGTGAAGGGTTAACCATGAACACTGAAGCTCTCTTT. Its protein product is CASSLGEGLTMNTEALF. The full variable domain, its missing parts supplied by reference TRBV11-2 and TRBJ1-1, is EAGVAQSPRYKIIEKRQSVAFWCNPISGHATLYWYQQILGQGPKLLIQFQNNGVVDDSQLPKDRFSAERLKGVDSTLKIQPAKLEDSAVYLCASSLGEGLTMNTEALFGQGTRLTVV.

In this sample, this clonotype turned up many times. The chain is built from TRBV5-1 and TRBJ2-2; D call uncertain. This CDR3 region has 16 residues. V was pared by 2 bases and J by 0 bases, with 11 bases between. Germline-derived CDR1 and CDR2 are SGHRS and YFSETQ. The CDR3 DNA reads TGCGCCAGCAGCTTAGTACCTCTTACGAACACCGGGGAGCTGTTTTTT. Amino acids: CASSLVPLTNTGELFF.

This clonotype has ten or more counts. The chain is built from TRBV6-2 or TRBV6-3 and TRBJ2-3; D possibly corresponds to TRBD2 (5 bases). V was shortened by 6 bases and J by 6 bases, with 16 bases between the two germline ends. This CDR3 contains 14 residues. Germline V CDR1 and CDR2: MNHEY, SVGEGT. CDR3 DNA sequence: TGTGCCAGCAGCCGGACTCCTCAGGTGGATACGCAGTATTTT. Protein: CASSRTPQVDTQYF.

This clonotype was detected ten times or more. V is TRBV4-1 and J is TRBJ2-6, with 8 bases lining up with TRBD1. CDR3 length equals 19 residues. CDR1 and CDR2 from the germline V gene are MGHRA and YSYEKL. The J segment lost 0 bases and the V segment lost 0 bases, leaving 7 bases of the junction unmatched. For the CDR3, the DNA is TGCGCCAGCAGCCAAGATCGGGGACAGGCCGACTCTGGGGCCAACGTCCTGACTTTC. Translated: CASSQDRGQADSGANVLTF.

This clonotype was counted ten times or more. The gene calls are TRBV11-2 and TRBJ1-1; D ambiguous. V was shortened by 5 bases and J by 0 bases, with 13 bases between the two germline ends. The germline gives CDR1 SGHAT, CDR2 FQNNGV. This CDR3 is 15 amino acids long. In nucleotides, the CDR3 is TGTGCCAGCAGCCCATCCGGCTTAATGAACACTGAAGCTTTCTTT. Protein: CASSPSGLMNTEAFF.

This clonotype appeared many times. This chain connects TRBV15 to TRBJ2-7; tentatively, D is TRBD2 (6 bases). V dropped 5 bases and J dropped 4 bases, with 12 bases sitting between them. In germline, CDR1 is LNHNV, CDR2 YYDKDF (reference sequence). There are 13 residues in the CDR3. In nucleotides, the CDR3 is TGTGCCACCAGCTTTGGGGAGGCTTACGAGCAGTACTTC. This codes for CATSFGEAYEQYF.

Ten or more counts support this clonotype. The CDR3 sequence is CASSLWPQETQYF. The CDR3 nucleotides are TGTGCCAGCAGCTTATGGCCGCAAGAGACCCAGTACTTC. J is TRBJ2-5 and V is TRBV7-2; D remains ambiguous. The length of the CDR3 is 13 residues. Germline lookup yields CDR1 SGHTA and CDR2 FQGNSA. Trimming stripped 2 bases from V and 2 bases from J, with 6 bases between.

The chain employs TRBV2 and TRBJ2-4, with D possibly TRBD1 on 7 matching bases. Germline lookup yields CDR1 SNHLY and CDR2 FYNNEI. This CDR3 comprises 16 residues. Trimming took 5 bases from V and 2 from J, leaving 16 bases between them. In nucleotides, the CDR3 is TGTGCCAGCAGTCTGCAGGGGGGCAGGTCCAAAAACATTCAGTACTTC. Amino acids: CASSLQGGRSKNIQYF. The full variable domain, rest sourced from reference TRBV2 and TRBJ2-4, is EPEVTQTPSHQVTQMGQEVILRCVPISNHLYFYWYRQILGQKVEFLVSFYNNEISEKSEIFDDQFSVERPDGSNFTLKIRSTKLEDSAMYFCASSLQGGRSKNIQYFGAGTRLSVL.

This clonotype has ten or more counts. The chain joins TRBV28 to TRBJ2-1; 10 bases are shared with TRBD2. Germline V gene sequence: CDR1 MDHEN, CDR2 SYDVKM. This CDR3 region has 15 residues. The V gene end was trimmed by 6 bases and the J gene end by 5 bases; junction bases not matched to a gene: 7. The DNA of the CDR3 is TGTGCCAGCAGCAGCCGGACTAGCGGTAACAATGAGCAGTTCTTC. It is translated as CASSSRTSGNNEQFF.

With respect to this clonotype: A much larger clone lies one base from this, so it may be a read error. This chain uses TRBV7-3 with TRBJ2-3; TRBD2 aligns across 10 bases. Per germline, CDR1 SGHTA and CDR2 FQGTGA. The CDR3 length is 16 residues. The CDR3 nucleotides read TGTGCCAGCAGCCCAATAGCGGGAGGAACCACAGAAACGCAGTATTTT. Encoded protein: CASSPIAGGTTETQYF.

The table lists this clonotype with a few counts. The rearrangement joins TRBV10-2 to TRBJ2-7; 8 bases match TRBD2. The CDR3 is made up of 14 amino acids. Germline V CDR1 and CDR2: WSHSY, SAAADI. With 7 bases clipped from V and 5 bases from J, the junction kept 10 bases outside the gene matches. For the CDR3, the DNA is TGCGCCAGCACTACCGGGACTAGATGGGACGAGCAGTACTTC. Its translation is CASTTGTRWDEQYF.

This clonotype was seen at least ten times. The gene calls are TRBV28 and TRBJ2-7, with D possibly TRBD2 on 6 matching bases. Germline CDR1 MDHEN, CDR2 SYDVKM. The CDR3 is 14 residues long. The ends were cut back, 3 bases at V and 4 bases at J, with 13 bases in the middle. CDR3: CASSFTGARYEQYF. DNA for the CDR3: TGTGCCAGCAGTTTTACGGGAGCGAGGTACGAGCAGTACTTC.

This clonotype was found many times. The gene calls are TRBV6-1 and TRBJ1-1, with a weak D call TRBD1 (6 bases). The V gene's germline CDR1 is MNHNS and CDR2 SASEGT. The CDR3 is 15 residues long. Trimming pared 6 bases from V and 4 bases from J, leaving 18 bases between. The CDR3 coding sequence is TGTGCCAGCAGCACAGCTCAGGGGCTCGGCACTGAAGCTTTCTTT. Translation gives CASSTAQGLGTEAFF.

In its sample, this clonotype was seen a few times. J is TRBJ1-2 and V is TRBV28, with a weak D call TRBD1 (5 bases). Trimming left V 2 bases short and J 7 bases short, with 11 bases between. The CDR3 length is 13 residues. CDR1 is MDHEN and CDR2 is SYDVKM in the germline V gene. CDR3 sequence reads: CASSLEGLGGYTF. The DNA of the CDR3 is TGTGCCAGCAGTTTAGAGGGGCTTGGTGGCTACACCTTC.

This chain connects TRBV3-1 to TRBJ2-7; either TRBD1 or TRBD2 may supply D (6 bases each). The V end was cut by 1 base, the J end by 6 bases, with 16 bases between. Germline assignment: CDR1 LGHDT and CDR2 YNNKEL (reference sequence). The CDR3 has 15 residues. The DNA of the CDR3 is TGTGCCAGCAGCCAAGCCAGCCCGGGGGCGGGCGAGCAGTACTTC. This gives the protein CASSQASPGAGEQYF.